Listed below are T cell receptor beta chains from one sample, sequenced in a study of CD8 T cells in ankylosing spondylitis. One entry per CDR3 protein, called by TCRdb with MiXCR from the 5' RACE reads. The sample includes about 69,000 distinct CDR3 sequences, approximately 5.3% of them seen just once. Sequences were obtained from blood, either unsorted or a sorted T cell fraction (not recorded which). Source of these receptors: a male donor with ankylosing spondylitis or in good health (not recorded which). The CDR3 runs from the conserved cysteine through the conserved F or W. Not every row has a clone size; where given, it reads once, few, many or a size class.

>many|TRBJ2-7|TRBV6-1
CASSTRDSSFSYEQYF
>-|TRBJ1-5|TRBV7-9
CASSGRWDQPQHF
>many|TRBJ2-3|TRBV10-3
CAISEIGTGGADTQYF
>many|TRBJ2-5|TRBV10-3
CAISEGEAETQYF
>many|TRBJ2-5|TRBV3-1
CASSQLRRPQETQYF
>many|TRBJ1-2|TRBV7-6
CASSLAQGAPYGYTF
>many|TRBJ2-7|TRBV20-1
CSANREGYVGSEQYF
>many|TRBJ2-7|TRBV29-1
CSALEYEQYF
>many|TRBJ2-3|TRBV20-1
CSAWTVNTDTQYF
>many|TRBJ2-1|TRBV7-3
CASSVDGDNEQFF